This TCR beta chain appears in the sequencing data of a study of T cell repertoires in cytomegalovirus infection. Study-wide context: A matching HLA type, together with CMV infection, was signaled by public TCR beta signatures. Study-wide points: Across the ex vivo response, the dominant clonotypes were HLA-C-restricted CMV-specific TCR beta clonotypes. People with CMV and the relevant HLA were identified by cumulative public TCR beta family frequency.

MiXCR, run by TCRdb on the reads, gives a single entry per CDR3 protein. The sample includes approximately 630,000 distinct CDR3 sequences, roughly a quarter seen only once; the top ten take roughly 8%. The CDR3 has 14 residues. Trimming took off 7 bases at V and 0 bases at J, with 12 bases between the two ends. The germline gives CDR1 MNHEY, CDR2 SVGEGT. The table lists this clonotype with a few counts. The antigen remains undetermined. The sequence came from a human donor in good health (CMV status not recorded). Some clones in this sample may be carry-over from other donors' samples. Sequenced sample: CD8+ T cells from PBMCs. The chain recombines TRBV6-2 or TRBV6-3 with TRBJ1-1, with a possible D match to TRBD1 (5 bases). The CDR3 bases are TGTGCCAGCACCATCGACAGCATGAACACTGAAGCTTTCTTT. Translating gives CASTIDSMNTEAFF.